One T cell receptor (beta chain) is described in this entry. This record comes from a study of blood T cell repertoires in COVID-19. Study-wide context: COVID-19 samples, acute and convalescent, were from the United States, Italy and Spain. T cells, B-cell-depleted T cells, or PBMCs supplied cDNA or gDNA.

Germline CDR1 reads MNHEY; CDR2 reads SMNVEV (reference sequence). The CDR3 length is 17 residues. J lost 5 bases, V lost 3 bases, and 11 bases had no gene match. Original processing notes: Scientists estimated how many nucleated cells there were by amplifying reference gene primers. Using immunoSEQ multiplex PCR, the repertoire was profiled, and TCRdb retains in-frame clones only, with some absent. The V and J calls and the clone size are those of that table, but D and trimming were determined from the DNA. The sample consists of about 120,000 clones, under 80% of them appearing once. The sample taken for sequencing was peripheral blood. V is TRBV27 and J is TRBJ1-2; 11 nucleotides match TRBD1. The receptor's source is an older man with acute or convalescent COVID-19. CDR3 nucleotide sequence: TGTGCCAGCAGTTTTCTTCGGGGACAGGGGGTGGGGTATGGCTACACCTTC. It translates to CASSFLRGQGVGYGYTF.